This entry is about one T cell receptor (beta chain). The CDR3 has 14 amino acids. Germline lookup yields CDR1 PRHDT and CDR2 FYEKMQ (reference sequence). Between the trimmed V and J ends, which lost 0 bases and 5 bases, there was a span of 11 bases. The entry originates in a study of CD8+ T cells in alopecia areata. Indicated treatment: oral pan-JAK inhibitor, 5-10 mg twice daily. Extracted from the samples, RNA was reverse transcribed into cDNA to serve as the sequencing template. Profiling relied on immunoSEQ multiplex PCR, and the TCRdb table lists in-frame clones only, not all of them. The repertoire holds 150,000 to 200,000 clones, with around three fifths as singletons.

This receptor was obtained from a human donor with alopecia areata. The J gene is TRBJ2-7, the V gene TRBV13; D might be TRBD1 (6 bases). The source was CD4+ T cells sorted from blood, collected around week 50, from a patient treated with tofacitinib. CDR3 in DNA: TGTGCCAGCAGCTTAGGGGGGGCCGACAACGAGCAGTACTTC. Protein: CASSLGGADNEQYF.